The clone carrying this TCR beta chain was found once. What it binds is not known. Its ends do not fully match the called genes, so a read error is possible. Primers for the PCR totalled 60 Vbeta and 13 Jbeta. Only in-frame clones appear in the TCRdb table, and some are missing; sequencing was by immunoSEQ multiplex PCR. The top ten hold about 4.9% of the sample, which has about 180,000 clones, 84% seen once. This sample is part of a study of cytomegalovirus exposure and HLA in healthy donors. From germline, CDR1 is SSHAT and CDR2 FNYEAQ (reference sequence). The CDR3 extends over 13 amino acids. Study-level results: TRBV6-2, TRBV6-3 and some other V segments were excluded as indistinguishable.

The source of this sequence is a girl between 10 and 17 years old in good health and CMV-seropositive. V gene TRBV7-7 combines with J gene TRBJ2-3; perhaps TRBD1 as D (6 bases). Material: PBMCs. CDR3 in amino acids: CASSLGGFGAQYF. Written as DNA, the CDR3 is TGTGCTAGCAGCTTAGGGGGATTCGGGGCGCAGTATTTT.